This T cell receptor (beta chain) derives from a study of cytomegalovirus exposure and HLA in healthy donors. Notes on this clone: Antigen: not known.

PCR amplification relied on 60 Vbeta primers (plus 13 Jbeta primers). Some clones are missing from TCRdb's copy, which holds only in-frame ones; the method was immunoSEQ multiplex PCR. The table records over 200,000 clones, 85% to 90% of them present only once. Overall study results and limits: Accurate prediction of most subjects' HLA-A and HLA-B alleles from TCR beta sequences was reported.

The germline gives CDR1 SGHDT, CDR2 YYEEEE. V lost 4 bases and J 3 bases, leaving 13 bases between the germline ends. The CDR3 is made up of 14 amino acids. The TCR was taken from a woman under 30 in good health and CMV-seronegative. The chain couples TRBV5-6 to TRBJ1-2; D unresolved. The source material was PBMCs. The DNA of the CDR3 is TGTGCCAGCAGCCTAGACCAGAGTTACTATGGCTACACCTTC. Its translation: CASSLDQSYYGYTF.